These T cell receptor beta chains were read from a single sample in a study of memory CD4+ T cells and cytomegalovirus serostatus. Produced via immunoSEQ multiplex PCR; TCRdb's table is partial and in-frame only. The sample contains tens of thousands of clones, more than 60% of which appear only once. The sequencing sample was made of memory CD4+ T cells from blood. These receptors were obtained from an adult in good health and CMV-seronegative. CDR3s include the opening cysteine and the closing phenylalanine or tryptophan. D genes are given only for firm matches. Clone size is stated in some rows and not others, as once, few, many or a class when expanded.

clone_size	d_call	v_call	j_call	cdr3_aa	cdr3_nt
-	TRBD1	TRBV7-9	TRBJ2-1	CASSLGDRGSYNEQFF	TGTGCCAGCAGCTTAGGGGACAGGGGGTCCTACAATGAGCAGTTCTTC
-	-	TRBV27	TRBJ2-1	CASSLFSYWGNEQFF	TGTGCCAGCAGTTTATTTAGTTATTGGGGGAATGAGCAGTTCTTC
-	-	TRBV5-6	TRBJ2-6	CASFTRASGANVLTF	TGTGCCAGCTTTACCAGGGCCTCTGGGGCCAACGTCCTGACTTTC
-	-	TRBV7-3	TRBJ2-7	CASSLTGAREQYF	TGTGCCAGCAGCTTAACGGGAGCGAGGGAGCAGTACTTC
-	TRBD1	TRBV19	TRBJ1-6	CASRIDRGPNSPLHF	TGTGCCAGTAGGATTGACAGGGGGCCTAATTCACCCCTCCACTTT
-	-	TRBV2	TRBJ1-2	CASSVQGSYGYTF	TGTGCCAGCAGTGTTCAGGGTAGCTATGGCTACACCTTC
-	-	TRBV19	TRBJ1-2	CASSMTRALNYGYTF	TGTGCCAGTAGTATGACCAGGGCCTTAAACTATGGCTACACCTTC
-	-	TRBV30	TRBJ2-1	CAWSVLVENEQFF	TGTGCCTGGAGTGTGTTGGTGGAAAATGAGCAGTTCTTC
few	TRBD1	TRBV6-1	TRBJ2-7	CASSEWGQGAYEQYF	TGTGCCAGCAGTGAGTGGGGACAGGGGGCCTACGAGCAGTACTTC
once	TRBD1	TRBV11-1	TRBJ2-2	CASSLAMGQGATGELFF	TGTGCCAGCAGCTTAGCGATGGGACAGGGGGCGACCGGGGAGCTGTTTTTT
few	-	TRBV14	TRBJ2-6	CASSQDSTFTGLAGANVLTF	TGTGCCAGCAGCCAAGATTCGACTTTTACAGGGCTGGCTGGGGCCAACGTCCTGACTTTC
-	TRBD2	TRBV30	TRBJ2-7	CAGRRGVKDSYEQYF	TGTGCCGGAAGGCGGGGGGTTAAAGACTCCTACGAGCAGTACTTC